The 2 T cell receptor beta chains presented below share a single source sample, sequenced in a study of blood T cell repertoires in COVID-19 (dated by TCRdb to the early 2020s). Receptors were amplified or captured by the immunoSEQ multiplex PCR assay. Entries here come from immuneACCESS through TCRdb and include only in-frame sequences with V and J called. Some clones fail to appear in such tables; in the studies checked, an unresolved V gene covers under half of the shortfall, and the cause of the remainder is unknown. The sample profile shows 250,000 to 400,000 clones; around 86% of them were found once. Of the sample, 1% is held by the ten largest clones. The specimen was peripheral blood. Receptor source: a man aged 50 to 59 with active or convalescent COVID-19.

The gene calls are TRBV27 and TRBJ2-2, with D perhaps matching TRBD2 (6 bases). The germline gives CDR1 MNHEY, CDR2 SMNVEV (reference sequence). The ends were cut back, 6 bases at V and 1 base at J, with 15 bases in the middle. This CDR3 spans 16 amino acids. The CDR3 DNA is TGTGCCAGCAGACGTAGCGGTCCCAAGAACACCGGGGAGCTGTTTTTT. As protein: CASRRSGPKNTGELFF.

V and J are TRBV2 and TRBJ1-1; no clear D gene. Trimming stripped 0 bases from V and 3 bases from J, with 8 bases between. CDR3 length equals 14 residues. The germline gives CDR1 SNHLY, CDR2 FYNNEI. CDR3 coding DNA: TGTGCCAGCAGTGAAGCCAGGAAGGACACTGAAGCTTTCTTT. Its translation: CASSEARKDTEAFF.